This T cell receptor (beta chain) was captured in a study of identical twins. This clonotype was counted only a few times. V was clipped by 2 bases and J by 9 bases, with 15 bases between them. The V gene's germline CDR1 is SGDLS and CDR2 YYNGEE. The CDR3 is 15 residues long. TCRdb fed the 5' RACE reads into MiXCR, producing one record per CDR3 protein. The sample records about 520,000 distinct CDR3 sequences, around 20% being singletons. The same specimen was also included in a second study, on T cells expressing NK-cell markers.

The receptor was isolated from a woman under 30 in good health. V is TRBV9 and J is TRBJ1-6; possible D gene TRBD1, 5 bases. The sample taken for sequencing was CD4+ T cells sorted from blood. The DNA of the CDR3 is TGTGCCAGCAGCGTGACAGTAGGGAGAGCTTCACCCCTCCACTTT. Residues: CASSVTVGRASPLHF.